This TCR beta chain is from a study of T cells in Graves' hyperthyroidism and ophthalmopathy. Study-wide background: Peripheral blood was taken when the disease was first diagnosed, before any treatment began.

Amplification yielded TCR beta CDR3 regions, with RNA transcripts as the source. First-round RT-PCR targeting the TCR CDR3 was performed with the HTBI primer set. Via MiXCR, TCRdb re-called the multiplex PCR reads, giving one row per CDR3 protein. The table includes 190,000 or so distinct CDR3 sequences, approximately 16% detected once. This CDR3 contains 15 residues. The germline CDR1 and CDR2 sequences are MNHEY and SVGEGT. J lost 8 bases, V lost 2 bases, and 7 bases had no gene match. Each patient was aged 18 to 65 and had newly diagnosed hyperthyroidism of under 2 months' duration. The PBMCs had their origin in approximately 10 ml of fresh peripheral blood.

The chain carries TRBV6-2 or TRBV6-3 and TRBJ2-1; 9 bases line up with TRBD1. This sequence originates from a man in his forties or fifties with Graves' hyperthyroidism. Sequenced material: blood. The CDR3 DNA reads as TGTGCCAGCAGTTACGGTACCACAGGGGGCTATGAGCAGTTCTTC. This encodes CASSYGTTGGYEQFF.